The rows below give T cell receptor beta chains drawn from one sample of a study of blood T cell repertoires in COVID-19. Assay: immunoSEQ multiplex PCR; the TCRdb copy retains only in-frame clones and omits some. The table shows over 25,000 clones, with roughly four fifths occurring only once. The sample was peripheral blood. The receptors were gathered from a man in his 70s with acute or convalescent COVID-19. Each CDR3 is given with its conserved first and last residue. The order of the fields is CDR3 DNA, CDR3 protein, clone size, D gene, V gene, J gene. The D gene is left open where the match is weak. The size of a clone is reported for some rows only, either as once, few or many, or as a class for expanded clones.

TGTGCCATCACGAACGGACAGGGGGCAGGTGGCTACACCTTC,CAITNGQGAGGYTF,-,TRBD1,TRBV10-3,TRBJ1-2
TGTGCCAGCAGCTTGGCCTTAGCGGGGGGGCAAGATACGCAGTATTTT,CASSLALAGGQDTQYF,-,TRBD2,TRBV5-4,TRBJ2-3
TGTGCCTGGAAACTTAGCGGGGGGTTCTCCTACGAGCAGTACTTC,CAWKLSGGFSYEQYF,-,TRBD2,TRBV30,TRBJ2-7
TGTGCCAGCAGAGACGACAGGGGGCGCGGGGGTGGCTACACCTTC,CASRDDRGRGGGYTF,once,TRBD1,TRBV27,TRBJ1-2
TGTGCCAGTAGTAACAGGGGGAGCAATCAGCCCCAGCATTTT,CASSNRGSNQPQHF,-,TRBD1,TRBV19,TRBJ1-5
TGTGCCAGCTCACCGATGGGGGGAGACGCCGAAAAACTGTTTTTT,CASSPMGGDAEKLFF,once,-,TRBV18,TRBJ1-4
TGCGCCAGCAGCTCCGGACTAGCGGGAGGATCGGGGGAGCTGTTTTTT,CASSSGLAGGSGELFF,-,TRBD2,TRBV5-1,TRBJ2-2
TGCGCCAGCAGCCAAGATCTTTATGGAAACACCATATATTTT,CASSQDLYGNTIYF,medium-sized,-,TRBV4-1,TRBJ1-3
TGTGCCAGTAGTAAGAGCTCCGGGACAGGCCGAACCGGGGAGCTGTTTTTT,CASSKSSGTGRTGELFF,-,TRBD1,TRBV19,TRBJ2-2
TGTGCCATCAGTACACCGGGACTAGCGGGCCATAATGAGCAGTTCTTC,CAISTPGLAGHNEQFF,few,TRBD2,TRBV10-3,TRBJ2-1
TGTGCCAGCAGTCCACAGGGAAGAGTCGAGACCCAGTACTTC,CASSPQGRVETQYF,-,-,TRBV25-1,TRBJ2-5
TGCAGCGTCCAGGGGCTTCATGAGCAGTTCTTC,CSVQGLHEQFF,-,-,TRBV29-1,TRBJ2-1
TGTGCCAGCAGCTTGGGCAGGGGGAACACCGGGGAGCTGTTTTTT,CASSLGRGNTGELFF,-,-,TRBV5-4,TRBJ2-2
TGTGCCAGCTCTCGGACAGGGGGAAGCTCTGGGGCCAACGTCCTGACTTTC,CASSRTGGSSGANVLTF,-,TRBD1,TRBV18,TRBJ2-6
TGTGCCAGCAGTCCGGAGAATGAGCAGTTCTTC,CASSPENEQFF,-,-,TRBV2,TRBJ2-1
TGTGCCAGCAGTCCTGGACAGGGCTACGAGCAGTACTTC,CASSPGQGYEQYF,few,TRBD1,TRBV12-3/TRBV12-4,TRBJ2-7
TGTGCCAGCAGTTTCCCTACCGGGAGTCTCAATGAAAAACTGTTTTTT,CASSFPTGSLNEKLFF,-,-,TRBV28,TRBJ1-4
TGTGCCAGCAGTTCGACTAGAGCCCTCACAGATACGCAGTATTTT,CASSSTRALTDTQYF,-,-,TRBV6-5,TRBJ2-3
TGCGCCAGCAGCTTTAGCGGCGCCGAAGAGACCCAGTACTTC,CASSFSGAEETQYF,once,-,TRBV5-1,TRBJ2-5
TGTGCCAGCAGGCTAGCGGGCAGGGGGGAGTACGAGCAGTACTTC,CASRLAGRGEYEQYF,-,-,TRBV11-2,TRBJ2-7
TGTGCCAGCAGCCCCCGGCGGGGGGGTAACACCGGGGAGCTGTTTTTT,CASSPRRGGNTGELFF,-,TRBD2,TRBV7-6,TRBJ2-2
TGTGCCAGCCAAAACACAGATACGCAGTATTTT,CASQNTDTQYF,-,-,TRBV19,TRBJ2-3
TGTGCCAGCAGCCCCGGGAGAGGAAGCACCGGGGAGCTGTTTTTT,CASSPGRGSTGELFF,-,-,TRBV9,TRBJ2-2
TGTGCCACCAGCAGAAATTCTTACGAGCAGTACTTC,CATSRNSYEQYF,-,-,TRBV15,TRBJ2-7
TGCGCCAGCAGCTACCAGGGGGCGGGAGAGCAGTACTTC,CASSYQGAGEQYF,-,TRBD1,TRBV5-1,TRBJ2-7
TGTGCCAGCGGAATCGAGACAGCCCGACCCCTCCACTTT,CASGIETARPLHF,-,-,TRBV7-2,TRBJ1-6
TGTGCCAGCAGTTTATCTGGGACAGGGGGGAGGGATACGCAGTATTTT,CASSLSGTGGRDTQYF,-,TRBD1,TRBV27,TRBJ2-3
TGTGCCAGCAGTTCGCATCAGGGGACAGATACGCAGTATTTT,CASSSHQGTDTQYF,-,-,TRBV6-4,TRBJ2-3
TGTGCCAGCAGCTTCCAGGGAATGGGGGAGCAGTACTTC,CASSFQGMGEQYF,-,-,TRBV14,TRBJ2-7
TGTGCCAGCAGCGTTGGAGGGAGCACAGATACGCAGTATTTT,CASSVGGSTDTQYF,-,-,TRBV9,TRBJ2-3
TGCGCCAGCAGCCCAGGGACAGGGAGCACCGGGGAGCTGTTTTTT,CASSPGTGSTGELFF,-,TRBD1,TRBV5-1,TRBJ2-2
TGTGCCAGCAGACAGTACACTGAAGCTTTCTTT,CASRQYTEAFF,few,-,TRBV2,TRBJ1-1
TGTGCCAGTGCCGACATATCGAACACTGAAGCTTTCTTT,CASADISNTEAFF,-,-,TRBV7-8,TRBJ1-1
TGTGCCAGCTCACCTCCGGGACATCTCTACGAGCAGTACTTC,CASSPPGHLYEQYF,-,-,TRBV18,TRBJ2-7
TGTGCCAGTAGTATTGGGGTGGACGGGGACACTGAAGCTTTCTTT,CASSIGVDGDTEAFF,few,-,TRBV19,TRBJ1-1
TGCGCCAGCAGCCAAGACCGGGACAGGGCGTTGAACACTGAAGCTTTCTTT,CASSQDRDRALNTEAFF,-,TRBD1,TRBV4-1,TRBJ1-1
TGTGCCAGCAGCGTCAACGGCGGTGAAGGCTACACCTTC,CASSVNGGEGYTF,-,-,TRBV9,TRBJ1-2
TGTGCCATCAGTGAGACTAAAGGGGAAGGCTACACCTTC,CAISETKGEGYTF,-,-,TRBV10-3,TRBJ1-2
TGTGCCAGCACCCCAGGGGACGGGGAGCTGTTTTTT,CASTPGDGELFF,-,-,TRBV7-7,TRBJ2-2
TGTGCCAGCAGTTTATTTATGCAGCCCCAGCATTTT,CASSLFMQPQHF,-,-,TRBV28,TRBJ1-5
TGTGCCAGCAGCTCGAGGACAGGGGGGAAGTACGAGCAGTACTTC,CASSSRTGGKYEQYF,-,TRBD1,TRBV7-2,TRBJ2-7
TGTGCCATCAGTGACCCTTCGAGGGGGAGGGACGGCTATGGCTACACCTTC,CAISDPSRGRDGYGYTF,-,-,TRBV10-3,TRBJ1-2
TGTGCCAGCAGTTACTCGGGACTAGCGGTCTCCTACGAGCAGTACTTC,CASSYSGLAVSYEQYF,-,TRBD2,TRBV6-5,TRBJ2-7
TGTGCCAGCAGGCTACAGGGGGTCAGGGAAAACACTGAAGCTTTCTTT,CASRLQGVRENTEAFF,once,TRBD1,TRBV28,TRBJ1-1
TGTGCCAGCAGGGGAGACAGGGACCAGCCCCAGCATTTT,CASRGDRDQPQHF,-,TRBD1,TRBV28,TRBJ1-5
TGTGCCAGCAGCTTAGGCGTGGAGGGGACCACAGATACGCAGTATTTT,CASSLGVEGTTDTQYF,-,-,TRBV7-8,TRBJ2-3
TGTGCCAGCAGCGCAACTAGCGGGAGGTCGACAGATACGCAGTATTTT,CASSATSGRSTDTQYF,-,TRBD2,TRBV5-4,TRBJ2-3
TGTGCCAGCGCGCGAGGGGGAGATGGCTACACCTTC,CASARGGDGYTF,-,-,TRBV6-5,TRBJ1-2
TGTGCCAGCAGCTTATCGTCTAGCGCTAACACCGGGGAGCTGTTTTTT,CASSLSSSANTGELFF,few,-,TRBV7-3,TRBJ2-2
TGCGCCAGCAGTCACAACCTTCAGTTCCGGGACAGGATAACTTCGAACACCGGGGAGCTGTTTTTT,CASSHNLQFRDRITSNTGELFF,-,TRBD1,TRBV23-1,TRBJ2-2
TGTGCCAGCAGCTTAAGGACTAGCGGTGAAAACGAGCAGTACTTC,CASSLRTSGENEQYF,-,TRBD2,TRBV7-2,TRBJ2-7
TGCGCCAGCAGCCAGGGACAGGGAGTAGATGCTTTCTTT,CASSQGQGVDAFF,few,TRBD1,TRBV5-1,TRBJ1-1
TGTGCCAGCAGCGTAGGTGGGGAGGGTCAGCCCCAGCATTTT,CASSVGGEGQPQHF,-,-,TRBV9,TRBJ1-5
TGTGCCACCAGGGTGCGGCGGTACTACTCTGGAAACACCATATATTTT,CATRVRRYYSGNTIYF,few,-,TRBV28,TRBJ1-3
TGCAGCGCCGAAGGCGGACAGTTACATTCCTACGAGCAGTACTTC,CSAEGGQLHSYEQYF,-,-,TRBV29-1,TRBJ2-7
TGTGCCAGCATGAAGGTCGGGTACTATGGCTACACCTTC,CASMKVGYYGYTF,-,-,TRBV6-5,TRBJ1-2
TGTGCCAGCAGCTGGCCAAGCGGATGGACTGAAGCTTTCTTT,CASSWPSGWTEAFF,-,-,TRBV5-8,TRBJ1-1
TGTGCCAGCAGTGACCGGGACTTCACCCTCCACTTT,CASSDRDFTLHF,-,-,TRBV6-1,TRBJ1-6
TGTGCCAGCAGTGACAAGACAGGGTATGCCGAGCAGTACTTC,CASSDKTGYAEQYF,-,TRBD1,TRBV6-4,TRBJ2-7
TGTGCCAGCAGCCCAGGACACGACCCAACCTACAATGAGCAGTTCTTC,CASSPGHDPTYNEQFF,-,-,TRBV7-7,TRBJ2-1